This T cell receptor (beta chain) comes out of a study of cytomegalovirus exposure and HLA in healthy donors. CDR1 is SEHNR, CDR2 FQNEAQ, per germline (reference sequence). This CDR3 spans 14 amino acids. The V and J ends lost 1 base and 5 bases respectively, with 9 bases between them. Use of 60 Vbeta and 13 Jbeta primers characterized the PCR. Assay: immunoSEQ multiplex PCR; the TCRdb copy retains only in-frame clones and omits some. The repertoire holds roughly 120,000 clones, with about 80% as singletons. The TCR comes from a male donor in good health and CMV-seronegative. Material: PBMCs. The chain joins TRBV7-9 to TRBJ2-1; tentatively, D is TRBD1 (5 bases). CDR3 sequence (DNA): TGTGCCAGCAGCTTAGAAGGGGCAGACAATGAGCAGTTCTTC. This encodes CASSLEGADNEQFF.